This T cell receptor beta chain was identified during a study of cytomegalovirus exposure and HLA in healthy donors. Use of 60 Vbeta and 13 Jbeta primers characterized the PCR. The method was immunoSEQ multiplex PCR; TCRdb's version includes in-frame clones alone and lacks a portion of them. This sample has 190,000 or so clones, with over 80% found just once. Nominal health characterized the donors when sampled, though unrecorded immune exposures were likely. The length of the CDR3 is 14 residues. The study's findings and limits: Some V segments, TRBV6-2 and TRBV6-3 among them, were indistinguishable and were therefore excluded. Common viral pathogens seemed to be connected with several of the most significant clusters, according to a later analysis. Later work found most CMV-associated TCR beta chains apparently HLA-restricted.

Points on this clone: Its target is unknown.

The chain carries TRBV1 and TRBJ2-1; TRBD2, the table's D call, lacks a check against the DNA. TRBV1 is designated a pseudogene. The sequence was obtained from a man over 45 in good health and CMV-seronegative. Sequencing was carried out using PBMCs. The CDR3 loop is CTSRLEVRISEQFF. In DNA, the CDR3 is TGCACCAGCAGACTAGAAGTTCGGATCTCTGAGCAGTTCTTC.